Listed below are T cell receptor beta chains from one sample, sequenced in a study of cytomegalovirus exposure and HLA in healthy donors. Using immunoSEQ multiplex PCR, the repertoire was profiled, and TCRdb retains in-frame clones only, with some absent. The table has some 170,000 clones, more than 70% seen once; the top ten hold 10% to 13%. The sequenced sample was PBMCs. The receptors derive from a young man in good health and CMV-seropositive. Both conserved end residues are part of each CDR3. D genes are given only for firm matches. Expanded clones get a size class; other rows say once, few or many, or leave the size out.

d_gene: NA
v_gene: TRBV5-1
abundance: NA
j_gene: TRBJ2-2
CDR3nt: TGCGCCAGCAGCCCAGGTTCTAACACCGGGGAGCTGTTTTTT
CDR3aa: CASSPGSNTGELFF

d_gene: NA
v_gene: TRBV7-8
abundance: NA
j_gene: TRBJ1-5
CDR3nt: TGTGCCAGCAGCGACCCGGGATGGATTAATAGCAATCAGCCCCAGCATTTT
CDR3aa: CASSDPGWINSNQPQHF

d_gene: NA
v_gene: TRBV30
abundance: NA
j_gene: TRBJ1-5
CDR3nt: TGTGCCTGGAGTGTTACGGGCAATCAGCCCCAGCATTTT
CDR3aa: CAWSVTGNQPQHF

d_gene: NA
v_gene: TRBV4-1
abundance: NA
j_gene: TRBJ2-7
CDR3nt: TGCGCCAGCAGCCCAAAGGGACTTAGAGATTACGAGCAGTACTTC
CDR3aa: CASSPKGLRDYEQYF

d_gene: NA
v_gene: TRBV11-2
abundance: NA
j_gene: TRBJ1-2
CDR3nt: TGTGCCAGCAGCTTAGATCATAGGGGCTATGGCTACACCTTC
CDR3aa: CASSLDHRGYGYTF

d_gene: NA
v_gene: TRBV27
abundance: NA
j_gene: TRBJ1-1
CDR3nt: TGTGCCAGCAGTTTGGTATCAGGGCAAACTGAAGCTTTCTTT
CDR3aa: CASSLVSGQTEAFF

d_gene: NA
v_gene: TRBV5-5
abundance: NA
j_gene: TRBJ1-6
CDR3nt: TGTGCCAGCAACTCCAGGGAGGCGCGTTCACCCCTCCACTTT
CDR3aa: CASNSREARSPLHF

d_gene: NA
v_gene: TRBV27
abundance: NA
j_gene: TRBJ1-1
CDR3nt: TGTGCCAGCAGTTTACACTCCACCGTGGACACTGAAGCTTTCTTT
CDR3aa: CASSLHSTVDTEAFF

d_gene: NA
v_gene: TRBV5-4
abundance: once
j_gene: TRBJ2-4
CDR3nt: TGTGCCAGCAGCTTAATGAGAGGGATGACCAAAAACATTCAGTACTTC
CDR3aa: CASSLMRGMTKNIQYF

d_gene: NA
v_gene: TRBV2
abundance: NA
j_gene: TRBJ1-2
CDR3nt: TGTGCCAGCATGGTTGGGGCAGGCTATGGCTACACCTTC
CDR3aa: CASMVGAGYGYTF

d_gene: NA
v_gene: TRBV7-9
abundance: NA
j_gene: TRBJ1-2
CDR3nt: TGTGCCAGCAGCCCGACGGCGGTGTATGGCTACACCTTC
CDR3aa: CASSPTAVYGYTF

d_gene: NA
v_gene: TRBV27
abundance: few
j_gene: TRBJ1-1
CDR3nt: TGTGCCAGCAGTCCCCCCGGGTACACTGAAGCTTTCTTT
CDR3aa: CASSPPGYTEAFF

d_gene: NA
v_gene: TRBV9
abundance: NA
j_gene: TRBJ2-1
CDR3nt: TGTGCCAGCAGCACCCGAACCGGACTCGGAGGGTACTACAATGAGCAGTTCTTC
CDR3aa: CASSTRTGLGGYYNEQFF

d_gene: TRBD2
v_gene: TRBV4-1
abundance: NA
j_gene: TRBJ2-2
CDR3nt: TGCGCCAGCAGCCCTTGGACTAGCGGGAGAAAAAGTCAGGCCGGGGAGCTGTTTTTT
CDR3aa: CASSPWTSGRKSQAGELFF

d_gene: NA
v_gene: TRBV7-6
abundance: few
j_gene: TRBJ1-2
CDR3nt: TGTGCCAGCAGCTTAGGGGCAGGGGTGGGCTACACCTTC
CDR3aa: CASSLGAGVGYTF

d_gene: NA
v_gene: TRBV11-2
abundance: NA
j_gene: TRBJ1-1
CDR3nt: TGTGCCAGCAGTCTGAGTAGGGGGACCACTGAAGCTTTCTTT
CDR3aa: CASSLSRGTTEAFF

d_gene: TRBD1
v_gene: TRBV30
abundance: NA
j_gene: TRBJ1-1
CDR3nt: TGTGCCTGGAGTCGACAGGGACAGGATGAAGCTTTCTTT
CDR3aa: CAWSRQGQDEAFF

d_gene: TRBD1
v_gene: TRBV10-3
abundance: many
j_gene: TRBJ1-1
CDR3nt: TGTGCCATCAGTGTTTCACAGGGGGAAGCTTTCTTT
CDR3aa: CAISVSQGEAFF

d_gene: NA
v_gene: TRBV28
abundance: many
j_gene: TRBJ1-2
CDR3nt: TGTGCCAGCAGTTCCGGGAGCCCTTTTGATGGCTACACCTTC
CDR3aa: CASSSGSPFDGYTF

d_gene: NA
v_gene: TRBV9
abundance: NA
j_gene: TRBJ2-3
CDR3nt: TGTGCCAGCAGCTTCGAGGGCTTCACAGATACGCAGTATTTT
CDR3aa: CASSFEGFTDTQYF

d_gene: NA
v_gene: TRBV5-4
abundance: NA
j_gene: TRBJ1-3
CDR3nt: TGTGCCAGCAGCCCGAGTCCTGGAAACACCATATATTTT
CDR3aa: CASSPSPGNTIYF

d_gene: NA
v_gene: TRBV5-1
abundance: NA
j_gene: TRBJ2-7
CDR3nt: TGCGCCAGCAGCTTGGGAGGCATCTACGAGCAGTACTTC
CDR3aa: CASSLGGIYEQYF

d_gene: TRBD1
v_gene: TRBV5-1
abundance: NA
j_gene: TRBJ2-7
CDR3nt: TGCGCCAGCAGCAGCACCCTAGACAGGGCGAAGTACTTC
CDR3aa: CASSSTLDRAKYF

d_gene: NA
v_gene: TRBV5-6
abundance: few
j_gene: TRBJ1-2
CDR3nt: TGTGCCAGCAGCTTGGGGGACAACCCCCGGCGCACCTTC
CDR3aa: CASSLGDNPRRTF

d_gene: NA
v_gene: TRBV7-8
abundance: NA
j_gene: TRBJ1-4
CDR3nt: TGTGCCAGCAGCTTATGGAGCAGGGGACATGAAAAACTGTTTTTT
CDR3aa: CASSLWSRGHEKLFF

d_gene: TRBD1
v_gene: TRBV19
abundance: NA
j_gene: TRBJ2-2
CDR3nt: TGTGCCAGTAGTATCACCCAGGGGGCCAACACCGGGGAGCTGTTTTTT
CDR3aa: CASSITQGANTGELFF

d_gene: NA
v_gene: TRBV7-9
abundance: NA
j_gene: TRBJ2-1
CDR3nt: TGTGCCAGCAGCCCTGACAGAAGCTCCTACAATGAGCAGTTCTTC
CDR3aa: CASSPDRSSYNEQFF

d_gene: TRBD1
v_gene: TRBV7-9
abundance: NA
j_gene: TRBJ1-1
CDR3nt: TGTGCCAGCAGCTTAATAGGACAGGGCGGCACTGAAGCTTTCTTT
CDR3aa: CASSLIGQGGTEAFF

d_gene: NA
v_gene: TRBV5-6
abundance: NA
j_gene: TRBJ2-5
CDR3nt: TGTGCCAGCAGCTCAGGGGTCCAAGAGACCCAGTACTTC
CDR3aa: CASSSGVQETQYF

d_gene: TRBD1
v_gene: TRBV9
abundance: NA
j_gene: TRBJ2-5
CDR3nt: TGTGCCAGTGGCCGGGACAGGGGGATCGGAGAGACCCAGTACTTC
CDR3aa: CASGRDRGIGETQYF

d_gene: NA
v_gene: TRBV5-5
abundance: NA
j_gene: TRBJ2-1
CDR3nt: TGTGCCAGCAGCTTGGATTCGGGGTATGAGCAGTTCTTC
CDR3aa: CASSLDSGYEQFF

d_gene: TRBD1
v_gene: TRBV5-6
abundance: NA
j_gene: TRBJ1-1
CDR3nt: TGTGCCAGCAGCTGGACAGGACCCGTGGGAGAAGCTTTCTTT
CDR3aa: CASSWTGPVGEAFF

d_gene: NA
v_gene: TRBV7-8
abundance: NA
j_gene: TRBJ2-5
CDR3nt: TGTGCCAGCAGCCCGCCGGGACTCCGACAAGAGACCCAGTACTTC
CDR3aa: CASSPPGLRQETQYF

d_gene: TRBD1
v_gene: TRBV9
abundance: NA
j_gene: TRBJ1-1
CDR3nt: TGTGCCAGCAGCGGGCGGACAGGGAATCCCGAAGCTTTCTTT
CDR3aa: CASSGRTGNPEAFF

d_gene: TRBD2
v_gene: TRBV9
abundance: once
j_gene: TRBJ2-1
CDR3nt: TGTGCCAGCAGCGTGCGGGGGGGATATGAGCAGTTCTTC
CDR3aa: CASSVRGGYEQFF

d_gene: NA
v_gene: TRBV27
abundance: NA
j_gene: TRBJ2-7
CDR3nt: TGTGCCAGCAGGTCCCAGGGGACCTACGAGCAGTACTTC
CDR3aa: CASRSQGTYEQYF

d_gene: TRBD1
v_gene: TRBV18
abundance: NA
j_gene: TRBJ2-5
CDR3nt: TGTGCCAGCTCACCACTGGGGACAGGGACTAAGACCCAGTACTTC
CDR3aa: CASSPLGTGTKTQYF

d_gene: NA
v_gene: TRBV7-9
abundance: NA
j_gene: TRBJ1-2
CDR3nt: TGTGCCAGCAGCTCGCAGGGGTATGGCTACACCTTC
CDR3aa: CASSSQGYGYTF

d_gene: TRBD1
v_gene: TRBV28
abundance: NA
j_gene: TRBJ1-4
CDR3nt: TGTGCCAGCAGTCGACAGGGGAACGCTAATGAAAAACTGTTTTTT
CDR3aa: CASSRQGNANEKLFF

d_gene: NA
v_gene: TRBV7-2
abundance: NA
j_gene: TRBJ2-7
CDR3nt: TGTGCCAGCAGCTCCCAGGAAACCTTTGGGCTTTACGAGCAGTACTTC
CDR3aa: CASSSQETFGLYEQYF

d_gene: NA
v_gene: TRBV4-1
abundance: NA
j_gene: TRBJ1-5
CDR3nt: TGCGCCAGCAGCCAACCCTGGGGGGGTACCAATCAGCCCCAGCATTTT
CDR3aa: CASSQPWGGTNQPQHF

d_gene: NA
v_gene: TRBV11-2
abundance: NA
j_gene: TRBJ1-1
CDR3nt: TGTGCCAGCAGCCCCCAGGGCCCGAACACTGAAGCTTTCTTT
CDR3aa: CASSPQGPNTEAFF

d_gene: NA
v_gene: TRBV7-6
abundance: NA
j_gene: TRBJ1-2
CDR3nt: TGTGCCAGCAGCTTAATTGTCGGGGGACGTACGGGCTACACCTTC
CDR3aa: CASSLIVGGRTGYTF

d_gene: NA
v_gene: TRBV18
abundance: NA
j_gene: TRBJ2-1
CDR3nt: TGTGCCAGCTCACCACCGGCAGACAATGAGCAGTTCTTC
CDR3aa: CASSPPADNEQFF